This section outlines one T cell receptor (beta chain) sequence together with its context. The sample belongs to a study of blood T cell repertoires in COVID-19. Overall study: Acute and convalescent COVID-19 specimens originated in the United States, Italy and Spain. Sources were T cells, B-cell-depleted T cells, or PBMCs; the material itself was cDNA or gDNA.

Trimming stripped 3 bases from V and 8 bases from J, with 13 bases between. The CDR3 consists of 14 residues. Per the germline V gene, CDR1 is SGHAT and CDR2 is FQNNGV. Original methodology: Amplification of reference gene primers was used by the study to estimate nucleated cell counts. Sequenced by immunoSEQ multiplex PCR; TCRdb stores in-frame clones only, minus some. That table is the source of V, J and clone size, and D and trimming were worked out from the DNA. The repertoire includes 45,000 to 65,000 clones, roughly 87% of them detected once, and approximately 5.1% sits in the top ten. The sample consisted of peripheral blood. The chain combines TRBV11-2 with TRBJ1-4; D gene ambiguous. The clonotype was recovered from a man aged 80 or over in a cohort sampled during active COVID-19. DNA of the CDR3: TGTGCCAGCAGCTTGGTCGGGATGCAAGAAAAACTGTTTTTT. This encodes CASSLVGMQEKLFF.